The 27 T cell receptor beta chains reported below all come from one sample, sequenced in a study of T cells after yellow fever vaccination. Each CDR3 protein is one row after TCRdb ran MiXCR on the 5' RACE reads. The profile shows approximately 510,000 distinct CDR3 sequences, just over 20% of them singletons. The material was PBMCs, obtained around 3 weeks after the first yellow fever vaccination. The origin of the receptors is a man aged 18 to 35 who received the YFV17D yellow fever vaccine.

V and J are TRBV6-5 and TRBJ2-2; D ambiguous. Germline values: CDR1 MNHEY, CDR2 SVGAGI. Trimming shortened V by 0 bases and J by 6 bases, and 8 bases separated the two germline ends. The CDR3 is 14 amino acids. This chain's CDR3 is CASSYSSSSGELFF. The CDR3 DNA follows: TGTGCCAGCAGTTACTCGTCTTCGTCCGGGGAGCTGTTTTTT.

This clonotype was observed a handful of times. V and J are TRBV4-1 and TRBJ2-6, with 8 bases lining up with TRBD1. V lost 3 bases to trimming and J lost 4 bases; unmatched junction nucleotides: 8. The germline V gene encodes CDR1 MGHRA and CDR2 YSYEKL. This CDR3 region has 17 residues. The chain's CDR3 is CASSQDRESRGANVLTF. The CDR3 region has the DNA TGCGCCAGCAGCCAGGACAGGGAGTCTAGGGGGGCCAACGTCCTGACTTTC.

The rearrangement joins TRBV5-4 to TRBJ1-5, with 9 bases identical to TRBD1. The germline V gene has CDR1 SGHNT and CDR2 YYREEE (reference sequence). The ends lost 0 bases at V and 7 bases at J; junction bases unmatched: 8. The CDR3 extends over 16 amino acids. The chain's CDR3 is CASSLGGQGVGQPQHF. The CDR3 coding sequence is TGTGCCAGCAGCTTGGGGGGACAGGGCGTCGGCCAGCCCCAGCATTTT.

This clonotype was seen more than once but under ten times. V usage is TRBV3-1 and J usage is TRBJ2-3; TRBD1 agrees at 9 bases. J gave up 4 bases and V 1 base, and 9 bases lay outside the gene matches. The CDR3 is 17 residues long. Germline V gives CDR1 LGHDT, CDR2 YNNKEL (reference sequence). In DNA form, the CDR3 reads TGTGCCAGCAGCCAAGTGATCGGGGACAGGGAAGCAGATACGCAGTATTTT. It codes for CASSQVIGDREADTQYF.

A few counts support this clonotype. This chain links TRBV7-9 with TRBJ2-3; TRBD2 aligns across 7 bases. CDR3 length: 14 amino acids. Germline CDR1 SEHNR, CDR2 FQNEAQ (reference sequence). The junction had 9 bases not matched to a gene; V was cut back by 4 bases and J by 8 bases. CDR3: CASSYPTSLATQYF. The CDR3 bases are TGTGCCAGCAGCTACCCGACTAGCCTCGCTACGCAGTATTTT.

This clonotype was seen a few times. V and J are TRBV20-1 and TRBJ1-4; D is unclear. The CDR3 runs 13 residues. Germline CDR1 is DFQATT and CDR2 is SNEGSKA (reference sequence). Trimming took 2 bases from V and 3 from J, leaving 7 bases between them. As DNA, the CDR3 is TGCAGTGCTAGACAGCCAGCTAATGAAAAACTGTTTTTT. Residues: CSARQPANEKLFF.

The chain joins TRBV9 to TRBJ2-3, with a possible D match to TRBD1 (5 bases). The V and J ends lost 4 bases and 0 bases respectively, with 18 bases between them. CDR3 length: 17 amino acids. CDR1 is SGDLS, CDR2 YYNGEE, per germline. This CDR3 reads CASSTQPTATSTDTQYF. For the CDR3, the DNA is TGTGCCAGCAGCACCCAGCCGACAGCTACTAGCACAGATACGCAGTATTTT.

This clonotype was counted only a few times. This chain uses TRBV4-2 with TRBJ1-1, with D uncertain. Germline loops: CDR1 LGHNA, CDR2 YNFKEQ. This CDR3 spans 13 amino acids. V was trimmed by 0 bases and J by 8 bases, leaving 10 bases between them. In DNA form, the CDR3 reads TGTGCCAGCAGCCAAGATTCAGAGGACGAAGCTTTCTTT. Protein sequence: CASSQDSEDEAFF.

J is TRBJ2-1 and V is TRBV20-1, with D perhaps TRBD2 (5 bases). The CDR3 loop spans 14 amino acids. Germline lookup yields CDR1 DFQATT and CDR2 SNEGSKA (reference sequence). V gave up 5 bases and J gave up 5 bases, with 16 bases separating them. The CDR3 is CSAGWRPLHNEQFF. For the CDR3, the DNA is TGCAGTGCTGGCTGGAGGCCCTTACACAATGAGCAGTTCTTC.

The V and J genes are TRBV9 and TRBJ1-1; a weak D match, TRBD1 (5 bases). V lost 0 bases and J lost 5, with 17 bases in between. Germline CDR1 is SGDLS and CDR2 is YYNGEE. The CDR3 covers 16 residues. DNA of the CDR3: TGTGCCAGCAGCGTAGCGGGGGAAGTTGGTAGGACTGAAGCTTTCTTT. It specifies CASSVAGEVGRTEAFF.

This clonotype showed up many times. The chain combines TRBV24-1 with TRBJ1-1; perhaps TRBD1 as D (5 bases). Germline CDR1 KGHDR, CDR2 SFDVKD. The V end lost 5 bases, the J end lost 1 base, and 13 bases lay between the germline ends. The CDR3 runs to 15 residues. The CDR3 is CATSGSGGGNTEAFF. The CDR3 DNA sequence: TGTGCCACCAGTGGGTCTGGCGGGGGGAACACTGAAGCTTTCTTT.

Only a few counts were recorded for this clonotype. The chain carries TRBV7-2 and TRBJ2-3; D gene uncertain. The CDR3 contains 13 residues. V lost 5 bases and J 6 bases, leaving 12 bases between the germline ends. Per germline, CDR1 SGHTA and CDR2 FQGNSA. DNA of the CDR3: TGTGCCAGCAGCCTGTCAGTGTTTGATACGCAGTATTTT. As protein: CASSLSVFDTQYF.

This clonotype has at least ten counts. The genes are TRBV10-3 and TRBJ2-1, with D unclear. The CDR3 covers 15 residues. Germline values: CDR1 ENHRY, CDR2 SYGVKD. Trimming stripped 0 bases from V and 9 bases from J, with 15 bases between. In nucleotides, the CDR3 is TGTGCCATCAGTGAGTCGGAACGCTATCTTCGTGAGCAGTTCTTC. Protein sequence: CAISESERYLREQFF.

The chain uses TRBV20-1 and TRBJ2-7; tentatively, D is TRBD1 (6 bases). With 0 bases removed from V and 7 bases from J, the gap between germline ends came to 13 bases. CDR3 length equals 13 residues. Looked up from germline, CDR1 is DFQATT and CDR2 is SNEGSKA (reference sequence). CDR3: CSAREQGYKEQYV. The CDR3 DNA reads as TGCAGTGCTAGAGAACAGGGTTACAAGGAGCAGTACGTC.

This clonotype has at least ten counts. V usage is TRBV7-8 and J usage is TRBJ2-5; TRBD1 matches at 7 bases. There are 15 residues in the CDR3. Trimming at V came to 3 bases and at J to 5 bases, leaving 9 bases not matched to a gene. CDR1 is SGHVS and CDR2 is FQNEAQ in the germline V gene. Here the CDR3 reads CASSFDRVGGETQYF. In DNA, the CDR3 is TGTGCCAGCAGCTTTGACAGGGTAGGAGGCGAGACCCAGTACTTC.

The V gene is TRBV7-2, the J gene TRBJ2-3; no firm D call. V was clipped by 2 bases and J by 7 bases, with 7 bases between them. The germline CDR1 and CDR2 sequences are SGHTA and FQGNSA. The CDR3 has 12 amino acids. The CDR3 nucleotides read TGTGCCAGCAGCTTACAGTCCCATACGCAGTATTTT. Translating it yields CASSLQSHTQYF.

This chain links TRBV11-2 with TRBJ1-1; D is unclear. The CDR3 length is 14 residues. Trimming stripped 5 bases from V and 1 base from J, with 11 bases between. Germline-derived CDR1 and CDR2 are SGHAT and FQNNGV. CDR3 nucleotides: TGTGCCAGCAGCCCGCGTATACAGAACACTGAAGCTTTCTTT. Amino acids: CASSPRIQNTEAFF.

This clonotype was seen only a few times. This sequence joins TRBV7-9 and TRBJ1-4, with D possibly matching TRBD1 (6 bases). Trimming removed 5 bases from V and 8 bases from J, with 15 bases in between. The CDR3 has 14 residues. CDR1 is SEHNR and CDR2 is FQNEAQ in the germline V gene (reference sequence). The CDR3 spells CASSPSHTGEKLFF. CDR3 DNA sequence: TGTGCCAGCAGCCCATCTCACACAGGGGAAAAACTGTTTTTT.

This chain joins TRBV7-2 and TRBJ1-1; D possibly corresponds to TRBD1 (5 bases). The CDR3 loop spans 15 amino acids. V lost 5 bases and J lost 0, with 13 bases in between. The germline CDR1 and CDR2 sequences are SGHTA and FQGNSA. CDR3 bases: TGTGCCAGCAGCCCAGACCGACAGATGAACACTGAAGCTTTCTTT. Translating gives CASSPDRQMNTEAFF.

In DNA, the CDR3 is TGTGCCAGCAGTTTAGGGGACTTCCACGGCGGCTACACCTTC. Its translation is CASSLGDFHGGYTF. This chain links TRBV27 with TRBJ1-2; D is perhaps TRBD1 (5 bases). V was trimmed by 2 bases and J by 8 bases, leaving 15 bases between them. This CDR3 comprises 14 residues. Germline V gene lookup returns CDR1 MNHEY and CDR2 SMNVEV (reference sequence).

The J gene is TRBJ1-6, the V gene TRBV7-3; possibly TRBD1 for D (5 bases). Germline V CDR1 and CDR2: SGHTA, FQGTGA. Trimming left V 2 bases short and J 8 bases short, with 16 bases between. This CDR3 spans 16 amino acids. CDR3 in amino acids: CASSLGGRQGYSPLHF. CDR3 in DNA: TGTGCCAGCAGCTTAGGTGGTCGGCAGGGTTATTCACCCCTCCACTTT.

V and J are TRBV20-1 and TRBJ2-7; 8 bases are a match to TRBD2. The germline V gene encodes CDR1 DFQATT and CDR2 SNEGSKA (reference sequence). The CDR3 length is 13 residues. J gave up 4 bases and V 3 bases, and 5 bases lay outside the gene matches. CDR3 coding DNA: TGCAGTGCTAGTATCGCTAGCGGGTACGAGCAGTACGTC. Translation gives CSASIASGYEQYV.

This chain links TRBV4-2 with TRBJ1-5; no definite D call. There are 17 residues in the CDR3. V lost 0 bases, J lost 0 bases, and 12 bases lay in between. Germline assignment: CDR1 LGHNA and CDR2 YNFKEQ. The CDR3 bases are TGTGCCAGCAGCCAAGATGAGCGCCTATATAGCAATCAGCCCCAGCATTTT. Its translation is CASSQDERLYSNQPQHF.

Only a few counts were recorded for this clonotype. The chain employs TRBV7-2 and TRBJ2-2; tentatively, D is TRBD2 (5 bases). The CDR3 runs 15 residues. Germline V CDR1 and CDR2: SGHTA, FQGNSA. Trimming took 5 bases from V and 0 from J, leaving 10 bases between them. CDR3 amino acids: CASSPRASNTGELFF. The CDR3 DNA reads TGTGCCAGCAGCCCGCGGGCCTCGAACACCGGGGAGCTGTTTTTT.

V gene TRBV29-1 combines with J gene TRBJ1-2, with a tentative D call TRBD1 (6 bases). The CDR3 runs to 14 residues. V dropped 5 bases and J dropped 2 bases, with 15 bases sitting between them. CDR1 and CDR2 from the germline V gene are SQVTM and ANQGSEA. The CDR3 sequence is CSVRGTQWNYGYTF. CDR3 DNA sequence: TGCAGCGTTAGGGGGACCCAGTGGAACTATGGCTACACCTTC.

This clonotype came up a few times. This rearrangement joins TRBV4-1 to TRBJ2-1; D is possibly TRBD2 (7 bases). In germline, CDR1 is MGHRA, CDR2 YSYEKL. V was pared by 8 bases and J by 8 bases, with 25 bases between. The CDR3 covers 16 residues. CDR3 residues: CASRSGRRGAWDEQFF. CDR3 sequence (DNA): TGCGCCAGCCGCTCGGGAAGACGGGGGGCCTGGGATGAGCAGTTCTTC.

The CDR3 loop is CASSGRGLGYTF. DNA for the CDR3: TGTGCCAGCAGTGGCAGGGGGCTCGGCTACACCTTC. This chain joins TRBV27 and TRBJ1-2, with 8 nucleotides matching TRBD1. After removal of 5 bases from V and 8 bases from J, the junction contained 4 bases not matched to a gene. The length of the CDR3 is 12 residues. CDR1 is MNHEY and CDR2 is SMNVEV in the germline V gene (reference sequence).